This is a list of T cell receptor beta chains from one sample in a study of response to subunit inactivated influenza vaccine. TCRdb re-analysed the RT-PCR reads in MiXCR, keeping a single row per CDR3 protein. The sample has about 480,000 distinct CDR3 sequences, 25% seen once. The input for sequencing was CD4+ T cells sorted from PBMCs, taken 5 to 6 days after vaccination. These receptors were collected from a man between 50 and 59 years old who received an inactivated influenza vaccine. Both conserved end residues are part of each CDR3.

v_call: TRBV20-1; j_call: TRBJ2-7; cdr3_aa: CSAGLQGEQYF
v_call: TRBV6-5; j_call: TRBJ1-2; cdr3_aa: CASSSFRDLRDYGYTF
v_call: TRBV4-2; j_call: TRBJ2-5; cdr3_aa: CASSQASRETQYF
v_call: TRBV4-2; j_call: TRBJ2-2; cdr3_aa: CASSRSGRAGELFF
v_call: TRBV25-1; j_call: TRBJ1-2; cdr3_aa: CASSATGLGYGYTF
v_call: TRBV7-9; j_call: TRBJ2-7; cdr3_aa: CASSLDWQRNEQYF
v_call: TRBV15; j_call: TRBJ2-5; cdr3_aa: CATSRLAGSQETQYF
v_call: TRBV6-5; j_call: TRBJ2-3; cdr3_aa: CASSFGSGGTDTQYF
v_call: TRBV7-6; j_call: TRBJ2-5; cdr3_aa: CASSYRDAGSQYF
v_call: TRBV7-9; j_call: TRBJ1-1; cdr3_aa: CASSLEAPNTEAFF
v_call: TRBV20-1; j_call: TRBJ1-1; cdr3_aa: CSARRGSQNTEAFF
v_call: TRBV5-1; j_call: TRBJ2-1; cdr3_aa: CASSLGDGGYNEQFF
v_call: TRBV4-1; j_call: TRBJ2-5; cdr3_aa: CASSQPHGVETQYF
v_call: TRBV18; j_call: TRBJ1-2; cdr3_aa: CASSPNVRDGYTF
v_call: TRBV7-6; j_call: TRBJ2-7; cdr3_aa: CASSRRLAGAYEQYF
v_call: TRBV10-3; j_call: TRBJ2-5; cdr3_aa: CAIRGSGSTETQYF
v_call: TRBV10-3; j_call: TRBJ2-5; cdr3_aa: CAISENPGGLQETQYF
v_call: TRBV27; j_call: TRBJ2-3; cdr3_aa: CATLTGGRDTQYF
v_call: TRBV6-2/TRBV6-3; j_call: TRBJ1-4; cdr3_aa: CASTSGRGPEKLFF
v_call: TRBV7-8; j_call: TRBJ2-1; cdr3_aa: CASSSLRPSYNEQFF
v_call: TRBV20-1; j_call: TRBJ2-2; cdr3_aa: CSARDLDSITGELFF
v_call: TRBV2; j_call: TRBJ1-2; cdr3_aa: CASSERQGGNGYTF
v_call: TRBV19; j_call: TRBJ2-2; cdr3_aa: CASSTLRDTGELFF
v_call: TRBV20-1; j_call: TRBJ2-3; cdr3_aa: CSAFRRTGSTDTQYF
v_call: TRBV5-6; j_call: TRBJ1-3; cdr3_aa: CASSGGRSSGNTIYF
v_call: TRBV24-1; j_call: TRBJ2-2; cdr3_aa: CATSDVGQGGGELFF
v_call: TRBV29-1; j_call: TRBJ1-2; cdr3_aa: CSAAQGVNYGYTF
v_call: TRBV6-5; j_call: TRBJ2-1; cdr3_aa: CASSYLDGRAFEQFF
v_call: TRBV9; j_call: TRBJ2-3; cdr3_aa: CASSVGEDKPIHF
v_call: TRBV11-2; j_call: TRBJ1-5; cdr3_aa: CASSAAGTGGKSSNQPQHF
v_call: TRBV20-1; j_call: TRBJ2-7; cdr3_aa: CSARDQGQGWNEQYF
v_call: TRBV20-1; j_call: TRBJ2-5; cdr3_aa: CSASLPETQYF
v_call: TRBV5-1; j_call: TRBJ1-2; cdr3_aa: CASGPDRVDYGYTF
v_call: TRBV7-2; j_call: TRBJ2-7; cdr3_aa: CASSLGPVYEQYF
v_call: TRBV6-5; j_call: TRBJ1-2; cdr3_aa: CASSSNGRDGYTF
v_call: TRBV5-1; j_call: TRBJ2-3; cdr3_aa: CASSESGGRTDTQYF
v_call: TRBV29-1; j_call: TRBJ2-6; cdr3_aa: CSVATGGSGANVLTF
v_call: TRBV5-1; j_call: TRBJ1-5; cdr3_aa: CASSQGTGDNQPQHF
v_call: TRBV24-1; j_call: TRBJ2-3; cdr3_aa: CATSDPTRVMRTDTQYF
v_call: TRBV7-8; j_call: TRBJ2-7; cdr3_aa: CASSLQVSYEQYF
v_call: TRBV4-1; j_call: TRBJ2-7; cdr3_aa: CASSQGTGGGEQYF
v_call: TRBV12-3/TRBV12-4; j_call: TRBJ2-2; cdr3_aa: CASSTGLGRGELFF
v_call: TRBV5-5; j_call: TRBJ2-5; cdr3_aa: CASSFWDQETQYF
v_call: TRBV9; j_call: TRBJ2-3; cdr3_aa: CASSVGVARGADTQYF
v_call: TRBV6-5; j_call: TRBJ2-5; cdr3_aa: CASSYSGTQYF
v_call: TRBV6-1; j_call: TRBJ1-3; cdr3_aa: CASRVTGVDSGNTIYF
v_call: TRBV5-1; j_call: TRBJ2-3; cdr3_aa: CASSSVDRAGDTQYF
v_call: TRBV10-3; j_call: TRBJ1-1; cdr3_aa: CAISGTDSRGDTEAFF
v_call: TRBV7-9; j_call: TRBJ2-7; cdr3_aa: CASRQGPSYEQYF
v_call: TRBV20-1; j_call: TRBJ2-3; cdr3_aa: CSAPQGFTDTQYF
v_call: TRBV20-1; j_call: TRBJ2-1; cdr3_aa: CSARDRRQGDYNEQFF
v_call: TRBV12-3/TRBV12-4; j_call: TRBJ1-1; cdr3_aa: CASSSRAGGVNTEAFF
v_call: TRBV5-6; j_call: TRBJ2-1; cdr3_aa: CASSPEREVGNEQFF
v_call: TRBV20-1; j_call: TRBJ2-5; cdr3_aa: CSARTAETQYF
v_call: TRBV12-3/TRBV12-4; j_call: TRBJ1-5; cdr3_aa: CASSPRGVNQPQHF
v_call: TRBV4-1; j_call: TRBJ2-3; cdr3_aa: CASSRAEVGDTQYF